A single T cell receptor beta chain is shown here with its context. Its antigen has not been determined. There are no base qualities to consult, and no much larger clone falls within one base. TCRbeta CDR3 regions were amplified from genomic DNA using the immunoSEQ Assay, a bias-controlled multiplex PCR. On the study's bioinformatics: Within the assay, amplification of reference gene primers was used to estimate how many nucleated cells each sample contained. To quantify the absolute abundance of each unique TCRbeta CDR3 rearrangement, sequence reads were collapsed and filtered. For each sample, productive Simpson clonality was calculated as the square root of Simpson's diversity index over productive rearrangements. TCRdb retrieved this table from immuneACCESS and kept in-frame rearrangements only. Not all clones are present; in checked studies, unresolved V genes account for under half, and no reason is known for the remainder. For V, J and clone size, that table is used; D and trimming come from the DNA. The sample contains approximately 120,000 clones, roughly 90% of them found a single time. Roughly 2.1% of the sample is in the top ten clones.

In Seattle, one collaborating source enrolled patients while the infection was active and tracked those patients longitudinally over the course of disease. Each collaborating institution followed its own protocols to collect whole blood in K2EDTA tubes. For TCRbeta analysis, collaborators shipped samples as frozen whole blood, isolated PBMCs, or DNA extracted from either of those sample types. The data were obtained in a study of blood T cell repertoires in COVID-19 (dated by TCRdb to about 2020). About the full investigation: The collaborator samples originated in the United States, Italy and Spain and spanned the acute and convalescent phases of COVID-19. The samples were drawn from the first 160 participants of the ongoing ImmuneRACE study and from under 1,500 subjects provided by 6 global collaborators. Deeply sampled blood TCRbeta repertoires from subjects exposed to, actively infected with, or recovered from COVID-19 were included in the dataset. The material from the prospective study consisted of cDNA or gDNA derived from T cells, B-cell-depleted T cells, or PBMCs. The repertoires were made available in a free public database intended to serve as a resource for research on the immune response to SARS-CoV-2. Where available, HLA class I and class II types were taken from metadata supplied by the sample provider and were not determined by assay-based typing. The sample metadata nearly always contained a de-identified subject ID, COVID-19 status, age in years and sex.

CDR1 and CDR2 were assigned from the germline V gene as MDHEN and SYDVKM. From its cysteine to its phenylalanine, the CDR3 spans 18 amino acids. Only CDR3 DNA is held: 54 bases, read in frame from base 1. The germline V end is reduced by 5 bases and the J end by 5 bases; junction bases left unmatched: 12. The research as a whole found: Clinical and demographic metadata were provided uncurated, with the amount varying by source and participant.

This clonotype originated in a man aged 45-65 years with COVID-19, enrolled during active disease. Material: peripheral blood. This chain joins TRBV28 to TRBJ2-5; 15 middle bases align to TRBD2. The DNA sequence is given as TGTGCCAGCAGTACCTGGACTAGCGGGAGGGCCCTTGGTGAGACCCAGTACTTC. Translation gives CASSTWTSGRALGETQYF.